This T cell receptor beta chain was retrieved from a study of control samples from healthy donors and cancer patients (dated by TCRdb to 2019 to 2021). The CDR3 has 14 amino acids, counting the end cysteine and phenylalanine. CDR3 DNA only is kept here, 42 bases in frame from base 1. V was cut back by 10 bases and J by 5 bases, leaving a gap of 18 bases between them. CDR1 and CDR2 are drawn from the germline V gene: MNHEY, SVGAGI. Receptor amplification or capture employed the immunoSEQ multiplex PCR assay. In TCRdb, the immuneACCESS table is reduced to in-frame sequences with V and J assigned. These tables do not hold every clone; where another copy was compared, an unresolved V gene accounts for under half, and the others remain unexplained. Across this sample there are about 94,000 clones, with around 87% seen only once. In total, the top ten clones hold around 1.3% of the sample. As regards this clone: Its antigen is currently not known. No base qualities exist here, and no much larger clone lies one base off it.

The specimen sequenced was blood. The rearrangement combines TRBV6-5 with TRBJ1-5; the D gene is perhaps TRBD1, from 6 matching bases. This clonotype was obtained from a woman aged 45-65 years in good health. The DNA sequence reads TGTGCCACCTCCTCCCTTAACAGGGATCAGCCCCAGCATTTT. Its amino acids are CATSSLNRDQPQHF.